This record concerns one T cell receptor (beta chain) sequence. Its cognate antigen is unknown. This CDR3 is also generated by other DNA sequences in the sample. This entry comes from a study of shared clonotypes between healthy human individuals. V lost 0 bases to trimming and J lost 4 bases; unmatched junction nucleotides: 1. This CDR3 has 15 amino acids. The germline V gene encodes CDR1 SGDLS and CDR2 YYNGEE. TCRdb's copy holds only in-frame clones and misses some; the assay was immunoSEQ multiplex PCR. The sample holds around 2,000,000 clones, 95% seen once. Study results and caveats: Of the naive CD4 clonotypes, 4% to 5% were shared across several donors. Rarefaction exposed incomplete sorted-subset sequencing despite large depth. Blood alone was sampled, and tissue repertoires likely differ.

This clonotype was sampled from a man aged 18 to 29 in good health. J is TRBJ2-1 and V is TRBV9; 10 positions match TRBD2. Sequenced material: naive CD4+ T cells sorted from blood. Indicated subset: CD45RA+ positively selected. The chain's CDR3 is CASSVVAGGYNEQFF. DNA of the CDR3: TGTGCCAGCAGCGTAGTAGCGGGGGGATACAATGAGCAGTTCTTC.